This TCR beta chain was recorded in a study of identical twins. This clonotype was seen at least ten times. The antigen remains undetermined. General study findings and limits: Where out-of-frame alpha sequences were twin-shared, they showed excess low generation probability. Fewer insertions marked abundant cord blood beta clonotypes; young adult naive trended weakly, memory not at all.

MiXCR, applied by TCRdb to the 5' RACE reads, yields one record per CDR3 protein. The table shows about 900,000 distinct CDR3 sequences, with 10% to 15% occurring only once. V dropped 2 bases and J dropped 3; count of bases not matched to a gene: 11. The CDR3 contains 18 residues. Germline values: CDR1 ENHRY, CDR2 SYGVKD. Separately, the same data were catalogued under a study of yellow fever vaccine responses in identical twins.

This sequence joins TRBV10-3 and TRBJ1-1, with TRBD1 matching over 11 bases. This clonotype originated in a woman under 30 in good health. The sample was PBMCs. The CDR3 is CAISEGSGTGGRDTEAFF. Here the CDR3 DNA reads TGTGCCATCAGTGAGGGAAGTGGGACAGGGGGTCGAGACACTGAAGCTTTCTTT.